The 23 T cell receptor beta chains listed next were all sequenced from one sample in a study of vaccination effects on CD4 cells after COVID-19. These receptors have no identified antigens. Clones were sequenced by immunoSEQ multiplex PCR, and TCRdb holds only the in-frame ones, with some missing. Among 57,000 or so clones listed, 55% to 85% were seen once. CD4+ T cells specific for antigen were expanded with viral peptide pools by the ViraFEST assay before sequencing. Cultured cells yielded isolated CD4+ T cells after 10 days. Each person got two doses of an mRNA SARS-CoV-2 vaccine, BNT162b2 or mRNA-1273. Sequencing was performed on CD4+ T cells from PBMCs cultured with HCoV-229E spike peptides, taken after COVID-19 vaccination. The receptors originated from a human donor who received a COVID-19 vaccine.

The rearrangement joins TRBV7-9 to TRBJ1-2; D perhaps matches TRBD1 (5 bases). Germline V lookup: CDR1 SEHNR, CDR2 FQNEAQ (reference sequence). V lost 0 bases and J lost 4, with 15 bases in between. The CDR3 is made up of 16 amino acids. CDR3 nucleotides: TGTGCCAGCAGCTTAGCGGGGACTTCCGGGTCCTATGGCTACACCTTC. As protein: CASSLAGTSGSYGYTF.

This chain links TRBV4-3 with TRBJ1-2, with no clear D. V was clipped by 2 bases and J by 2 bases, with 9 bases between them. CDR1 and CDR2 from the germline V gene are LGHNA and YSLEER. This CDR3 has 14 residues. Written as DNA, the CDR3 is TGCGCCAGCAGCCAACAAGTGGGGAACTATGGCTACACCTTC. It is translated as CASSQQVGNYGYTF.

This clone was detected only once. The V and J genes are TRBV5-1 and TRBJ1-5; possibly TRBD1 for D (6 bases). The germline V gene has CDR1 SGHRS and CDR2 YFSETQ. The V and J ends lost 6 bases and 5 bases respectively, with 18 bases between them. This CDR3 has 15 residues. The DNA of the CDR3 is TGCGCCAGCACCCCAGGGGTCCAAGGGGATCAGCCCCAGCATTTT. It encodes CASTPGVQGDQPQHF.

This chain links TRBV2 with TRBJ1-2; perhaps TRBD1 as D (5 bases). The CDR3 length is 13 residues. The germline gives CDR1 SNHLY, CDR2 FYNNEI. V was pared by 5 bases and J by 3 bases, with 10 bases between. CDR3 sequence reads: CASSPGRDYGYTF. CDR3 bases: TGTGCCAGCAGTCCCGGCAGGGACTATGGCTACACCTTC.

This clone appeared a few times. The gene calls are TRBV9 and TRBJ1-3, with unresolved D. The V end lost 0 bases, the J end lost 2 bases, and 24 bases lay between the germline ends. In germline, CDR1 is SGDLS, CDR2 YYNGEE. There are 20 residues in the CDR3. Here the CDR3 DNA reads TGTGCCAGCAGCGTAGCCGAGGCGAGGATGGGTGAGGCGGCTGGAAACACCATATATTTT. Its translation: CASSVAEARMGEAAGNTIYF.

The chain links TRBV6-5 to TRBJ2-1; 11 bases map to TRBD1. The CDR3 spans 16 residues. J was trimmed by 6 bases and V by 0 bases; bases with no gene match: 4. Germline V lookup: CDR1 MNHEY, CDR2 SVGAGI. Written as DNA, the CDR3 is TGTGCCAGCAGTTACTCTTCTGGGACAGGGGGCAATGAGCAGTTCTTC. Its translation: CASSYSSGTGGNEQFF.

The chain links TRBV1 to TRBJ2-1. TRBV1 is a pseudogene segment. CDR3 length equals 16 residues. CDR3 coding DNA: TGCACCAGCAGTCGATTAAAGTGGAATTCCTACAATGAGCAGTTCTTC. Amino acid sequence: CTSSRLKWNSYNEQFF.

This sequence joins TRBV15 and TRBJ2-1; the match to TRBD2 covers 9 bases. The junction had 9 bases not matched to a gene; V was cut back by 0 bases and J by 9 bases. This CDR3 is 16 amino acids long. The germline V gene has CDR1 LNHNV and CDR2 YYDKDF (reference sequence). The CDR3 region is CATSRDTAGGGGEQFF. DNA for the CDR3: TGTGCCACCAGCAGAGACACAGCGGGGGGCGGAGGTGAGCAGTTCTTC.

In this sample, this clone turned up once. V gene TRBV30 combines with J gene TRBJ1-5, with TRBD1 matching 9 bases. Germline V gene data show CDR1 as GTSNPN and CDR2 as SVGIG (reference sequence). The CDR3 totals 13 residues. The CDR3 here is CAWGQGLNQPQHF. The DNA for the CDR3 is TGTGCTTGGGGACAGGGACTAAATCAGCCCCAGCATTTT.

This chain connects TRBV18 to TRBJ1-2; TRBD1 is a possible D gene (5 bases). The germline V and J ends were trimmed by 3 bases and 6 bases, with 11 bases remaining between them. Germline values: CDR1 KGHSH, CDR2 LQKENI. The CDR3 consists of 13 residues. CDR3 in amino acids: CASSPTETDGYTF. CDR3 DNA sequence: TGTGCCAGCTCACCGACAGAGACCGATGGCTACACCTTC.

V gene TRBV3-1 (or the pseudogene TRBV3-2) combines with J gene TRBJ2-7; no clear D gene. Germline V gene data show CDR1 as LGHDT and CDR2 as YNNKEL (reference sequence). V lost 5 bases and J lost 3, with 23 bases in between. The CDR3 contains 17 residues. The CDR3 bases are TGTGCCAGCAGCGACCCGCTTCGGCCTTCCCCCTTCTACGAGCAGTACGTC. Its translation is CASSDPLRPSPFYEQYV.

In this sample, this clone turned up once. The CDR3 nucleotides read TGCGCCAGCAGTGAGTCGAGCGGGGGGAAGGAGACCCAGTACTTC. It yields the protein CASSESSGGKETQYF. The chain couples TRBV10-1 to TRBJ2-5; 9 bases line up with TRBD2. This CDR3 region has 15 residues. Per germline, CDR1 WNHNN and CDR2 SYGVQD (reference sequence). With V trimmed by 0 bases and J by 5 bases, 4 bases remained unmatched.

This rearrangement joins TRBV7-9 to TRBJ2-5, with D perhaps being TRBD1 or TRBD2 (6 bases each). Germline-derived CDR1 and CDR2 are SEHNR and FQNEAQ (reference sequence). The CDR3 covers 15 residues. Trimming took off 5 bases at V and 0 bases at J, with 13 bases between the two ends. CDR3 coding DNA: TGTGCCAGCAGCCCCTTGGGGGGCAACCAAGAGACCCAGTACTTC. Translated, it gives CASSPLGGNQETQYF.

The gene calls are TRBV6-2 or TRBV6-3 and TRBJ2-1; D ambiguous. The CDR3 runs to 12 residues. Germline V gene sequence: CDR1 MNHEY, CDR2 SVGEGT. The V end lost 0 bases, the J end lost 16 bases, and 13 bases lay between the germline ends. The CDR3 loop reads CASSYSSGFGFF. CDR3 coding DNA: TGTGCCAGCAGTTACTCGTCAGGTTTTGGATTCTTC.

V gene TRBV28 combines with J gene TRBJ1-5, with 9 nucleotides matching TRBD1. The CDR3 contains 16 residues. The junction had 5 bases not matched to a gene; V was cut back by 3 bases and J by 2 bases. CDR1 and CDR2 (germline): MDHEN, SYDVKM. The CDR3 DNA follows: TGTGCCAGCAGTTTCCGACAGGGGGTCGGCAATCAGCCCCAGCATTTT. The encoded protein is CASSFRQGVGNQPQHF.

The genes are TRBV30 and TRBJ1-2; tentative D call: TRBD1 (6 bases). This CDR3 has 15 residues. Per the germline V gene, CDR1 is GTSNPN and CDR2 is SVGIG (reference sequence). Trimming cost V 3 bases and J 4 bases, with 18 bases left between them. The CDR3 region is CAWRDGGRSSYGYTF. Written as DNA, the CDR3 is TGTGCCTGGAGAGATGGGGGGCGTTCGAGCTATGGCTACACCTTC.

This chain joins TRBV2 and TRBJ1-3, with a weak D call TRBD1 (5 bases). V lost 3 bases, J lost 7 bases, and 19 bases lay in between. Germline assignment: CDR1 SNHLY and CDR2 FYNNEI. This CDR3 spans 16 amino acids. The CDR3 reads CASSDYTGPGGNTIYF. DNA for the CDR3: TGTGCCAGCAGTGATTACACGGGACCTGGCGGGAACACCATATATTTT.

The chain joins TRBV19 to TRBJ1-5; 11 nucleotides align to TRBD1. The CDR3 spans 15 residues. V was pared by 5 bases and J by 6 bases, with 6 bases of the junction left unmatched. Germline V gene lookup returns CDR1 LNHDA and CDR2 SQIVND (reference sequence). CDR3 sequence (DNA): TGTGCCAGTAGTCCCCGGACAGGGGGCGGTCAGCCCCAGCATTTT. The encoded protein is CASSPRTGGGQPQHF. The entire variable domain, with the rest obtained from reference TRBV19 and TRBJ1-5, is as follows: DGGITQSPKYLFRKEGQNVTLSCEQNLNHDAMYWYRQDPGQGLRLIYYSQIVNDFQKGDIAEGYSVSREKKESFPLTVTSAQKNPTAFYLCASSPRTGGGQPQHFGDGTRLSIL.

The chain has TRBV10-1 and TRBJ1-1; TRBD1 might be the D (5 bases). Germline values: CDR1 WNHNN, CDR2 SYGVQD (reference sequence). Trimming removed 4 bases at V and 0 bases at J, with 6 bases between. This CDR3 contains 13 residues. CDR3 protein: CASSGGLNTEAFF. The CDR3 region has the DNA TGCGCCAGCAGTGGGGGACTGAACACTGAAGCTTTCTTT.

This chain joins TRBV7-9 and TRBJ1-4, with 8 nucleotides matching TRBD1. This CDR3 region has 17 residues. Trimming removed 5 bases from V and 3 bases from J; junction bases left unmatched: 11. Per the germline V gene, CDR1 is SEHNR and CDR2 is FQNEAQ (reference sequence). CDR3 protein: CASSRGQVFGANEKLFF. The CDR3 DNA follows: TGTGCCAGCAGCCGGGGACAGGTATTCGGGGCTAATGAAAAACTGTTTTTT.

This rearrangement joins TRBV27 to TRBJ1-2; D is ambiguous. The length of the CDR3 is 13 residues. The V gene lost 2 bases and the J gene lost 5 bases, with 9 bases spanning the gap. CDR1 MNHEY and CDR2 SMNVEV come from the germline V gene (reference sequence). The CDR3 DNA sequence: TGTGCCAGCAGTTTAACGGCAGCTTATGGCTACACCTTC. Translation gives CASSLTAAYGYTF.

The CDR3 DNA is TGTGCCAGCAGCTTGTTCGCAGGGGTCACCGGGGAGCTGTTTTTT. It codes for CASSLFAGVTGELFF. This chain uses TRBV5-6 with TRBJ2-2, with D possibly TRBD1 on 6 matching bases. The CDR3 loop spans 15 amino acids. Germline values: CDR1 SGHDT, CDR2 YYEEEE. The V end lost 1 base, the J end lost 4 bases, and 11 bases lay between the germline ends.

CDR3 nucleotide sequence: TGCAGTGCGTCGCCAGGGGATACGCAGTATTTT. This sequence encodes CSASPGDTQYF. The J gene is TRBJ2-3, the V gene TRBV20-1; possible D gene TRBD1, 5 bases. The CDR3 covers 11 residues. The V end was cut by 6 bases, the J end by 6 bases, with 10 bases between. Germline V gene data show CDR1 as DFQATT and CDR2 as SNEGSKA (reference sequence).